A single sample gave rise to the 31 T cell receptor beta chains below, sequenced in a study of tumor and adjacent non-tumor tissue in lung cancer. RNA was extracted from bulk tissue without any cell sorting. Three rounds of nested PCR, following a modified ARM-PCR protocol, produced the TCRbeta library. From the multiplex PCR reads, TCRdb called clonotypes with MiXCR, one entry per CDR3 protein. This table holds some 93,000 distinct CDR3 sequences, roughly 66% found once. The specimen sequenced was lung tumor tissue. The receptors were sampled from a man between 60 and 75 years old with non-small cell lung cancer.

About this clonotype: A read error may account for a junction end that differs from germline. Here the CDR3 DNA reads TGTGTCATCAAAACAGAGAGCACTGATACGCAGTATTTT. Residues: CVIKTESTDTQYF. The chain couples TRBV10-3 to TRBJ2-3; the D is unclear. The CDR3 loop spans 13 amino acids. Germline loops: CDR1 ENHRY, CDR2 SYGVKD.

The chain's CDR3 is CSTSPSLQFYGYTF. The CDR3 DNA follows: TGCAGTACTTCACCCTCCCTACAGTTCTATGGCTACACCTTC. This chain links TRBV20-1 with TRBJ1-2; no definite D call. The CDR3 length is 14 residues. V lost 8 bases, J lost 4 bases, and 20 bases lay in between. The germline V gene has CDR1 DFQATT and CDR2 SNEGSKA (reference sequence).

A word on this clonotype: The junction shows a germline mismatch at one end, possibly a read error. The V call is TRBV11-2, the J call TRBJ2-7; D uncertain. This CDR3 is built from 11 residues. CDR1 SGHAT and CDR2 FQNNGV come from the germline V gene. The chain's CDR3 is CASSLVYDQYF. CDR3 bases: TGCGCCAGCAGCTTAGTCTACGACCAGTACTTC. The whole variable domain, filled in from reference TRBV11-2 and TRBJ2-7, reads EAGVAQSPRYKIIEKRQSVAFWCNPISGHATLYWYQQILGQGPKLLIQFQNNGVVDDSQLPKDRFSAERLKGVDSTLKIQPAKLEDSAVYLCASSLVYDQYFGPGTRLTVT.

This clonotype has ten or more counts. The chain carries TRBV29-1 and TRBJ1-1, with 9 bases that match TRBD1. V dropped 8 bases and J dropped 5; count of bases not matched to a gene: 9. The CDR3 is 13 residues long. Germline V gene lookup returns CDR1 SQVTM and CDR2 ANQGSEA. In DNA form, the CDR3 reads TGCAGCTCTGCCGGGACAGGGTCGACTGAAGCTTTCTTT. It encodes CSSAGTGSTEAFF.

The V gene is TRBV20-1, the J gene TRBJ2-5; either TRBD1 or TRBD2 may supply D (5 bases each). The J call may be wrong; the DNA end is better matched by TRBJ2-1. The CDR3 contains 18 residues. The germline gives CDR1 DFQATT, CDR2 SNEGSKA (reference sequence). The CDR3 region has the DNA TGCAGTGCTAGCAAGAATCCCGGGACCCTCAGTGGGCAAGAGACCCAGTTCTTC. This gives the protein CSASKNPGTLSGQETQFF.

V is TRBV7-9 and J is TRBJ1-1, with D uncertain. CDR3 length equals 13 residues. V was clipped by 2 bases and J by 2 bases, with 6 bases between them. Looked up from germline, CDR1 is SEHNR and CDR2 is FQNEAQ (reference sequence). CDR3 nucleotide sequence: TGTGCCAGCAGCTTAAGAGGCAACACTGAAGCTTTCTTT. Encoded protein: CASSLRGNTEAFF.

Regarding this clonotype: At one end, the junction sequence differs from germline, possibly due to a read error. V gene TRBV20-1 combines with J gene TRBJ2-1, with 11 bases lining up with TRBD2. The CDR3 covers 16 residues. Germline V CDR1 and CDR2: DFQATT, SNEGSKA (reference sequence). CDR3: CSARHTSGGRYNEQLF. As DNA, the CDR3 is TGCAGTGCTAGGCATACTAGCGGGGGTCGATACAATGAGCAGCTCTTC.

For this clonotype: Sequence at one end of the junction differs from germline and may be a read error. The chain joins TRBV6-2 or TRBV6-3 to TRBJ2-3, with D perhaps being TRBD1 or TRBD2 (6 bases each). There are 20 residues in the CDR3. CDR1 is MNHEY and CDR2 is SVGEGT in the germline V gene. CDR3 nucleotides: TGTGCCAGCAGTGCATATCATGGACAGTTCACTAGCTCTAGCACAGATGCGCAGTATTTT. The encoded protein is CASSAYHGQFTSSSTDAQYF.

With regard to this clonotype: A read error may explain this, as a much larger clone is one base away. This chain joins TRBV30 and TRBJ1-2, with D maybe TRBD1 (5 bases). In germline, CDR1 is GTSNPN, CDR2 SVGIG (reference sequence). This CDR3 is built from 14 residues. CDR3 coding DNA: TGTGACTGGGAACCGACAGCCCCAAACTATGGCTACACCTTC. Its translation: CDWEPTAPNYGYTF.

As regards this clonotype: At one end the junction does not follow the germline gene, possibly because of a read error. The chain couples TRBV11-3 to TRBJ2-5; maybe TRBD2 (7 bases). Per germline, CDR1 SGHNT and CDR2 YENEEA. This CDR3 has 15 residues. CDR3 sequence (DNA): TGTGCCAGCAGCCCGGGGGGCGAGAATCAAGGGACCCAGTACTTC. The encoded protein is CASSPGGENQGTQYF. Using reference TRBV11-3 and TRBJ2-5 for the parts outside the CDR3, the full variable domain is EAGVVQSPRYKIIEKKQPVAFWCNPISGHNTLYWYLQNLGQGPELLIRYENEEAVDDSQLPKDRFSAERLKGVDSTLKIQPAELGDSAVYLCASSPGGENQGTQYFGPGTRLLVL.

Concerning this clonotype: A much bigger clone sits one base away, suggesting this may be a read error. The J gene is TRBJ2-5, the V gene TRBV4-2; maybe TRBD2 (5 bases). In germline, CDR1 is LGHNA, CDR2 YNFKEQ. The length of the CDR3 is 14 residues. The chain's CDR3 is CASSQGGSMVTRYF. The CDR3, as DNA: TGTGCCAGCAGCCAAGGAGGGAGTATGGTGACCCGGTACTTC.

This clonotype occurred many times. The V gene is TRBV29-1, the J gene TRBJ2-1; 13 nucleotides match TRBD2. The CDR3 runs to 14 residues. CDR1 is SQVTM and CDR2 is ANQGSEA in the germline V gene. V was clipped by 8 bases and J by 7 bases; unmatched bases: 8. The CDR3 protein is CSTGTSGVINEQFF. The CDR3, as DNA: TGCAGCACTGGGACTAGCGGGGTTATAAATGAGCAGTTCTTC.

Concerning this clonotype: Because the CDR3 is missing its conserved closing phenylalanine or tryptophan, this is likely a read error. V usage is TRBV4-2 and J usage is TRBJ2-1; D remains unclear. Per germline, CDR1 LGHNA and CDR2 YNFKEQ. This CDR3 comprises 15 residues. Deletions cut 1 base from V and 1 base from J, with 8 bases between. The chain's CDR3 is CASSQAERSYNEQFL. The CDR3 nucleotides are TGTGCCAGCAGCCAAGCTGAACGGTCCTACAATGAGCAGTTCCTC.

CDR3 in DNA: TGTGCCAGCTGTTGGCCCCGGAACAGGGTTAGCTATGGCTACACCTTC. Protein: CASCWPRNRVSYGYTF. The gene calls are TRBV12-3 or TRBV12-4 and TRBJ1-2, with TRBD1 as a possible D gene (6 bases). The CDR3 runs 16 residues. The V and J ends lost 8 bases and 4 bases respectively, with 23 bases between them.

As regards this clonotype: Relative to the germline gene, one junction end is altered; a read error may explain this. The chain is built from TRBV11-2 and TRBJ2-1; D may be TRBD2 (6 bases). Germline V CDR1 and CDR2: SGHAT, FQNNGV. CDR3 length: 15 amino acids. CDR3 sequence (DNA): TGTGCCGGCAGTCCACACCGGGGGATGAGGGATGAGCAGTTCTTC. It specifies CAGSPHRGMRDEQFF.

In the case of this clonotype: With a much larger clone just one base away, this may be a read error. The CDR3 does not end in the conserved phenylalanine or tryptophan, so this is likely a read error. V is TRBV20-1 and J is TRBJ2-5; 9 bases map to TRBD1. The CDR3 has 13 residues. CDR1 is DFQATT and CDR2 is SNEGSKA in the germline V gene (reference sequence). Trimming cost V 2 bases and J 4 bases; bases outside gene matches: 2. The CDR3 DNA reads as TGCAGTGCTAGAACAGGGGGCGCAGAGACCCAGTACATC. This translates into CSARTGGAETQYI.

V gene TRBV2 combines with J gene TRBJ1-2, with no clear D. Trimming shortened V by 4 bases and J by 5 bases, and 5 bases separated the two germline ends. There are 11 residues in the CDR3. Germline CDR1 SNHLY, CDR2 FYNNEI. The CDR3 sequence is CASSGQYGYTF. The CDR3 nucleotides are TGTGCCAGCAGTGGTCAGTATGGCTACACCTTC.

For this clonotype: An end of the junction differs from the germline gene, which may be a read error. The CDR3: CACSQESMAQPQHF. The CDR3 bases are TGCGCCTGCAGCCAAGAGTCAATGGCTCAGCCCCAGCATTTT. V is TRBV4-3 and J is TRBJ1-5; no firm D call. The germline CDR1 and CDR2 sequences are LGHNA and YSLEER. The CDR3 totals 14 residues.

This clonotype was seen ten or more times. CDR3 bases: TGTGCCAGCAGCAGCACCAACAGGGCCTACTATGGCTACACCTTC. Its protein is CASSSTNRAYYGYTF. The chain employs TRBV5-8 and TRBJ1-2; D is perhaps TRBD1 (6 bases). Between the trimmed V and J ends, which lost 4 bases and 3 bases, there was a span of 16 bases. Germline CDR1 reads SGHTS; CDR2 reads YDEGEE. The CDR3 has 15 amino acids.

This chain links TRBV6-1 with TRBJ2-5, with 11 bases matching TRBD2. V lost 2 bases and J lost 3; bases outside the gene matches: 11. The CDR3 spans 18 residues. Germline values: CDR1 MNHNS, CDR2 SASEGT. The CDR3 bases are TGTGCCAGCAGTGAATATGGGACTAGCGGACTATTTAAAGAGACCCAGTACTTC. This codes for CASSEYGTSGLFKETQYF.

As for this clonotype: A much bigger clone sits one base away, suggesting this may be a read error. The genes are TRBV6-6 and TRBJ2-2; D may be TRBD1 (5 bases). Germline CDR1 and CDR2: MNHNY and SVGAGI (reference sequence). The CDR3 has 17 residues. The CDR3 protein is CVSTSPSNQGGLFWLFF. For the CDR3, the DNA is TGTGTCAGCACCTCCCCGTCCAATCAGGGTGGCCTGTTTTGGCTGTTTTTT.

The V and J genes are TRBV20-1 and TRBJ2-5, with D possibly being TRBD1 (6 bases). Germline CDR1 DFQATT, CDR2 SNEGSKA (reference sequence). The CDR3 totals 13 residues. Trimming took off 6 bases at V and 4 bases at J, with 15 bases between the two ends. The CDR3: CSARPPDRETQYF. Here the CDR3 DNA reads TGCAGTGCCCGACCACCGGACAGAGAGACCCAGTACTTC.

In regard to this clonotype: A junction boundary mismatches the germline segment, possibly from a read error. The chain is built from TRBV6-1 and TRBJ2-4; weak D call: TRBD1 (5 bases). The V gene's germline CDR1 is MNHNS and CDR2 SASEGT. There are 16 residues in the CDR3. The CDR3 DNA follows: TGTGCCAGCAGTGAACAAGTCAGGGTAACCAAAAACATTCACTACTTC. It translates to CASSEQVRVTKNIHYF.

Concerning this clonotype itself: As the CDR3 is not closed by the conserved phenylalanine or tryptophan, this likely results from a read error. V and J are TRBV6-6 and TRBJ1-1; TRBD1 is a possible D gene (5 bases). The germline gives CDR1 MNHNY, CDR2 SVGAGI (reference sequence). This CDR3 has 15 amino acids. Trimming took off 7 bases at V and 11 bases at J, with 26 bases between the two ends. DNA for the CDR3: TGTGCCAGCACCACAGGTCAGGGACGCCTGAGGGGCGCTTTCTTA. Protein product: CASTTGQGRLRGAFL.

As to this clonotype: A read error may account for a junction end that differs from germline. The V gene is TRBV29-1, the J gene TRBJ2-3; TRBD2 aligns across 9 bases. Germline assignment: CDR1 SQVTM and CDR2 ANQGSEA. There are 16 residues in the CDR3. This CDR3 reads CSVEGLAGACTDTQYF. The CDR3 DNA sequence: TGCAGCGTTGAAGGTTTAGCGGGAGCCTGCACAGATACGCAGTATTTC.

This clonotype was observed a single time. A read error may be the cause here, since a much bigger clone is one base away. This chain connects TRBV28 to TRBJ2-7, with 10 bases that match TRBD2. The CDR3 has 14 amino acids. Per the germline V gene, CDR1 is MDHEN and CDR2 is SYDVKM. Here the CDR3 DNA reads TGTGCCAGCAGCTTCCTAGCGGGAGTCGGGGAGCGGTACTTC. Residues: CASSFLAGVGERYF. The whole variable domain, filled in from reference TRBV28 and TRBJ2-7, reads DVKVTQSSRYLVKRTGEKVFLECVQDMDHENMFWYRQDPGLGLRLIYFSYDVKMKEKGDIPEGYSVSREKKERFSLILESASTNQTSMYLCASSFLAGVGERYFGPGTRLTVT.

About this clonotype: An end of the junction does not agree with germline; a read error may underlie this. The chain combines TRBV11-1 with TRBJ2-1, with D possibly called TRBD1 or TRBD2 (5 bases each). The germline V gene has CDR1 SGHAT and CDR2 FQDESV (reference sequence). The CDR3 loop spans 14 amino acids. The CDR3 sequence is CACSVIGKQDEQFF. For the CDR3, the DNA is TGTGCCTGCAGCGTCATCGGGAAACAGGATGAGCAGTTCTTC.

V is TRBV4-3 and J is TRBJ2-1; D possibly corresponds to TRBD2 (5 bases). Germline V lookup: CDR1 LGHNA, CDR2 YSLEER. The V and J ends lost 3 bases and 8 bases respectively, with 14 bases between them. The CDR3 is 14 residues long. The CDR3 loop reads CASSHVAIWDEQFF. The CDR3 DNA sequence: TGCGCCAGCAGCCATGTAGCGATTTGGGATGAGCAGTTCTTC.

In its sample, this clonotype was seen a few times. A read error may explain this, as a much larger clone is one base away. The rearrangement joins TRBV12-3 or TRBV12-4 to TRBJ2-3; 13 bases match TRBD2. The CDR3 loop spans 17 amino acids. DNA for the CDR3: TGTGTCAGCAGCTCTGCCGGGACTAGCGGGAACACAGATACGCAGTATTTT. The encoded protein is CVSSSAGTSGNTDTQYF.

Details on this clonotype: This may stem from a read error, because a much larger clone lies one nucleotide away. The chain uses TRBV6-2 or TRBV6-3 and TRBJ2-7; D call uncertain. Germline V CDR1 and CDR2: MNHEY, SVGEGT. Trimming cost V 5 bases and J 2 bases, with 16 bases left between them. This CDR3 is built from 15 residues. The CDR3 spells CASSGFIVPTYEQYF. In DNA, the CDR3 is TGTGCCAGCAGTGGCTTCATCGTGCCGACCTACGAGCAGTACTTC.

The chain has TRBV5-1 and TRBJ2-7; TRBD1 is a possible D gene (6 bases). Germline V lookup: CDR1 SGHRS, CDR2 YFSETQ. The V end lost 4 bases, the J end lost 3 bases, and 17 bases lay between the germline ends. CDR3 length: 15 amino acids. CDR3 sequence reads: CASSTGTGLDYEQYF. The CDR3 bases are TGCGCCAGCAGCACAGGGACCGGACTCGACTACGAGCAGTACTTC.